What follows are 7 T cell receptor beta chains derived from one specimen sequenced in a study of T cell responses to AZD1222 COVID-19 vaccine. Produced via immunoSEQ multiplex PCR; TCRdb's table is partial and in-frame only. The table records some 150,000 clones, roughly 93% of them present only once. The sequencing used peripheral blood, collected on day 0 of AZD1222 vaccination. The receptors were sampled from an adult in good health.

This chain connects TRBV11-2 to TRBJ2-1, with TRBD2 identical over 14 bases. Losses at the gene ends were 3 bases for V and 7 bases for J; bases not matched to a gene: 8. This CDR3 contains 17 residues. The germline V gene encodes CDR1 SGHAT and CDR2 FQNNGV. The CDR3, as DNA: TGTGCCAGCAGCTTTTCCGGACTAGCGGGAGGATGGAATGAGCAGTTCTTC. It encodes CASSFSGLAGGWNEQFF.

The V gene is TRBV6-5, the J gene TRBJ2-1, with 9 nucleotides matching TRBD1. CDR1 and CDR2 from the germline V gene are MNHEY and SVGAGI. With V trimmed by 7 bases and J by 2 bases, 6 bases remained unmatched. The CDR3 consists of 15 residues. As DNA, the CDR3 is TGTGCCAGCAAAACGGGACAGGGAGCCTACAATGAGCAGTTCTTC. Its protein is CASKTGQGAYNEQFF.

V is TRBV27 and J is TRBJ2-1; D remains unclear. There are 11 residues in the CDR3. The V gene's germline CDR1 is MNHEY and CDR2 SMNVEV (reference sequence). Trimming cost V 8 bases and J 9 bases, with 11 bases left between them. The CDR3 sequence is CASGSGPEQFF. The CDR3, as DNA: TGTGCCAGCGGTTCGGGCCCTGAGCAGTTCTTC.

The rearrangement uses TRBV5-6 and TRBJ2-5; 10 bases are shared with TRBD1. CDR1 SGHDT and CDR2 YYEEEE come from the germline V gene. V shed 4 bases, J shed 5 bases, and the junction held 11 bases outside the gene matches. There are 16 residues in the CDR3. In DNA form, the CDR3 reads TGTGCCAGCAGCCGTGGGGGGACAGGGGTCGCTGAGACCCAGTACTTC. Its protein product is CASSRGGTGVAETQYF.

Details on this clone: The same CDR3 is also encoded by other DNA sequences in this sample. The chain joins TRBV30 to TRBJ2-7; no reliable D call. The CDR3 is 14 amino acids. V lost 0 bases to trimming and J lost 1 base, with 10 bases between them. Germline lookup yields CDR1 GTSNPN and CDR2 SVGIG (reference sequence). CDR3 DNA sequence: TGTGCCTGGAGTGTGGCCGGATCTTCCTACGAGCAGTACTTC. Amino acid sequence: CAWSVAGSSYEQYF.

The chain has TRBV10-3 and TRBJ1-1; D might be TRBD1 (5 bases). With 5 bases removed from V and 0 bases from J, the gap between germline ends came to 10 bases. The CDR3 sequence is 14 residues long. Germline CDR1 and CDR2: ENHRY and SYGVKD. The CDR3 loop reads CAISSGRMNTEAFF. The CDR3 bases are TGTGCCATCAGTTCGGGACGTATGAACACTGAAGCTTTCTTT.

CDR3 in DNA: TGTGCCAGCAGTGAAGCCCTGACAACTAATGAAAAACTGTTTTTT. Amino acids: CASSEALTTNEKLFF. The V gene is TRBV2, the J gene TRBJ1-4, with unresolved D. Germline V gene lookup returns CDR1 SNHLY and CDR2 FYNNEI. This CDR3 is 15 amino acids long. The V gene lost 0 bases and the J gene lost 0 bases, with 5 bases spanning the gap.